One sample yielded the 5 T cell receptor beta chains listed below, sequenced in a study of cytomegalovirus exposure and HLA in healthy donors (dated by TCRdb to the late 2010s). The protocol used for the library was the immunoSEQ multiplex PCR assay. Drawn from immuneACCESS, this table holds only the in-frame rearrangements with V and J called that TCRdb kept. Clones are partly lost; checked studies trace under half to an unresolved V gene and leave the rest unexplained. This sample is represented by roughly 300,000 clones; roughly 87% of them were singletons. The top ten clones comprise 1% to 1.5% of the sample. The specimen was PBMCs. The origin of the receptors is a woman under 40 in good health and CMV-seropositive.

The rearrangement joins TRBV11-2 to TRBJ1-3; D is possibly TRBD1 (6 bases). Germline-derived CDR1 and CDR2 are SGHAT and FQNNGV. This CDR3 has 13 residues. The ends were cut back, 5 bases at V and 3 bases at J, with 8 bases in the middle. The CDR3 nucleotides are TGTGCCAGCAGCCAACAGGGTGGAAACACCATATATTTT. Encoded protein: CASSQQGGNTIYF. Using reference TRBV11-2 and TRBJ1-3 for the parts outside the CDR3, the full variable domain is EAGVAQSPRYKIIEKRQSVAFWCNPISGHATLYWYQQILGQGPKLLIQFQNNGVVDDSQLPKDRFSAERLKGVDSTLKIQPAKLEDSAVYLCASSQQGGNTIYFGEGSWLTVV.

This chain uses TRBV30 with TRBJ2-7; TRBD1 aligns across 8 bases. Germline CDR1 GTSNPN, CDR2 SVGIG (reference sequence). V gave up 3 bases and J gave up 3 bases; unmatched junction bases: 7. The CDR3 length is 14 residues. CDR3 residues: CAWSIGQGVYEQYF. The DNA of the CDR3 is TGTGCCTGGAGCATCGGACAGGGCGTCTACGAGCAGTACTTC. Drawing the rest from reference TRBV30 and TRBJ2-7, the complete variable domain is SQTIHQWPATLVQPVGSPLSLECTVEGTSNPNLYWYRQAAGRGLQLLFYSVGIGQISSEVPQNLSASRPQDRQFILSSKKLLLSDSGFYLCAWSIGQGVYEQYFGPGTRLTVT.

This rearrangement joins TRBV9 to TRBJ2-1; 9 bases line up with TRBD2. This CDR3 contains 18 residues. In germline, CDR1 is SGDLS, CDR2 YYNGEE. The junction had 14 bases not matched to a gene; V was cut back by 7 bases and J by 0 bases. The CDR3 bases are TGTGCCAGCGCGTCGAAGCGGGGGGTTGAAGGCTCCTACAATGAGCAGTTCTTC. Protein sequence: CASASKRGVEGSYNEQFF.

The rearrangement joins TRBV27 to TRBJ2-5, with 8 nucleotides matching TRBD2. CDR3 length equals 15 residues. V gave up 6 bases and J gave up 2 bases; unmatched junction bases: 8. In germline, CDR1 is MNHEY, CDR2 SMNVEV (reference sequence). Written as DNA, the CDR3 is TGTGCCAGCAGCAATCTAATAGCGGGACAAGAGACCCAGTACTTC. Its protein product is CASSNLIAGQETQYF.

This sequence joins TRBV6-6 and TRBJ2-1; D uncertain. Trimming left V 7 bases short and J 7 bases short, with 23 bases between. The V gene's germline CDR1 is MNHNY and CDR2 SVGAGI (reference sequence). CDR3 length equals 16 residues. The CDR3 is CASTPRAPSPLNEQFF. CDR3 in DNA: TGTGCCAGCACCCCCCGGGCCCCATCCCCACTAAATGAGCAGTTCTTC.